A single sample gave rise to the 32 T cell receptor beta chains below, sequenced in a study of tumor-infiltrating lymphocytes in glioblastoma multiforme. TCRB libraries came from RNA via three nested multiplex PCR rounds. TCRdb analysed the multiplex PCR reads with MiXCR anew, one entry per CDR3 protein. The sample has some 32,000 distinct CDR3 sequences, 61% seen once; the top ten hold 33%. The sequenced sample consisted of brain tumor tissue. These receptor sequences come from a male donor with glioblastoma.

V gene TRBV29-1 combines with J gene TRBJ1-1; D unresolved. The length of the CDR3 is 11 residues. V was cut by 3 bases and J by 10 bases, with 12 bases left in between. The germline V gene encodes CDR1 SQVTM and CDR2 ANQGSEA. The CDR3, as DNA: TGCAGCGTTGACTCTTACATTGGAGCTTTCTTT. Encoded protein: CSVDSYIGAFF. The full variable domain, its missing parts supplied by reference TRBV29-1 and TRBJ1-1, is SAVISQKPSRDICQRGTSLTIQCQVDSQVTMMFWYRQQPGQSLTLIATANQGSEATYESGFVIDKFPISRPNLTFSTLTVSNMSPEDSSIYLCSVDSYIGAFFGQGTRLTVV.

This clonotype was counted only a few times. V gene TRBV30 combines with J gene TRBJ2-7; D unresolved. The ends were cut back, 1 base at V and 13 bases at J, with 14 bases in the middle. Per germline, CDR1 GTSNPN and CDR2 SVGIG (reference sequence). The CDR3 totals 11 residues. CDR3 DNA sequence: TGTGCCTGGAGTGAGGTTTCTTCGCATTACTTC. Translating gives CAWSEVSSHYF.

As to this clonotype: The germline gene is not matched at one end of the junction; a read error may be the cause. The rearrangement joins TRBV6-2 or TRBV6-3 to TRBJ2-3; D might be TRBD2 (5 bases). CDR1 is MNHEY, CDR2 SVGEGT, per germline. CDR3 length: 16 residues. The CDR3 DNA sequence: TGTGCCAGCAGTTTTGGCGGCGAGGGCCGAGGAGATACGCATTATTTT. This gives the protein CASSFGGEGRGDTHYF.

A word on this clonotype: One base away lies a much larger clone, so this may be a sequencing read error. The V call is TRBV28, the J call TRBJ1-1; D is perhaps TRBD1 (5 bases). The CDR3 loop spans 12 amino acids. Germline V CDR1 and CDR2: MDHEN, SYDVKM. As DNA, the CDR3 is TGTGCCAACAGTTTACAGGTTACTGAAGCTTTCTTT. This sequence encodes CANSLQVTEAFF. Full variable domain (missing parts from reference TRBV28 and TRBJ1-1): DVKVTQSSRYLVKRTGEKVFLECVQDMDHENMFWYRQDPGLGLRLIYFSYDVKMKEKGDIPEGYSVSREKKERFSLILESASTNQTSMYLCANSLQVTEAFFGQGTRLTVV.

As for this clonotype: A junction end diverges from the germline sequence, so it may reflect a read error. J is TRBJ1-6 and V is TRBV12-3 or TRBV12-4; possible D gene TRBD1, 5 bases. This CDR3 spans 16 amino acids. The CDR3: CASSLLLAGGNSPIHF. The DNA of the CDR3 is TGTGCCAGCAGTTTACTCCTGGCGGGGGGTAATTCACCCATCCACTTT.

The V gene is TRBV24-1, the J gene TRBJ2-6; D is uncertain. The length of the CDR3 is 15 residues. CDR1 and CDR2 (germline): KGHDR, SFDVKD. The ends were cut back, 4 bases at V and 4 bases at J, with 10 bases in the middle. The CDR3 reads CATSEVAAGANVLTF. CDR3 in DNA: TGTGCCACCAGTGAGGTGGCTGCAGGGGCCAACGTCCTGACTTTC.

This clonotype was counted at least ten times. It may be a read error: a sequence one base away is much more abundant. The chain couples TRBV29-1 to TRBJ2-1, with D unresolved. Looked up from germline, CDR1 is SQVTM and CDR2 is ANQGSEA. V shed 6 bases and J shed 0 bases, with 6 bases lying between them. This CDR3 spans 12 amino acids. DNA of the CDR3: TGCAGCGTCGACGCCTCCTACAATGAGCAGTTCTTC. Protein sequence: CSVDASYNEQFF.

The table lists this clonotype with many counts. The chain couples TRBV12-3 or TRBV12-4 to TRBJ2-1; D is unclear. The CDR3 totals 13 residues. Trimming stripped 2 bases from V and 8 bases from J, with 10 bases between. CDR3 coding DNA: TGTGCCAGCAGTTTAATCCGGATGGATGAGCAGTTCTTC. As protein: CASSLIRMDEQFF.

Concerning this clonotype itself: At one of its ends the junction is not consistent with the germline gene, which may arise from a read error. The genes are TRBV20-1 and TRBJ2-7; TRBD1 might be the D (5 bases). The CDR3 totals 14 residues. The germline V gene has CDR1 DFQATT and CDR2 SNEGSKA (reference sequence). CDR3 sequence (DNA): TGCAGTGTTAGAGATCCACAGGCCTCCTACGAGCAATACTTC. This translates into CSVRDPQASYEQYF.

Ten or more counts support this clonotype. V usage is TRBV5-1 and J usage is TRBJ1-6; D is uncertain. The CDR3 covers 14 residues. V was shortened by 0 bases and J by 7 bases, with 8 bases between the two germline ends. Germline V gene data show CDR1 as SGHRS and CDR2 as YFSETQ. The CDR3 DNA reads TGCGCCAGCAGCTTGGCGGGTTTGAATTCACCCCTCCACTTT. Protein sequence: CASSLAGLNSPLHF.

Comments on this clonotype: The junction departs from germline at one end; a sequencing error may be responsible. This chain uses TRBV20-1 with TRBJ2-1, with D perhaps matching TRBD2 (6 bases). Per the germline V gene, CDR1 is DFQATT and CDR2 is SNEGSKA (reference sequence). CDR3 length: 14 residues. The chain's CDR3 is CSARSGARVNEQSF. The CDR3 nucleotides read TGCAGTGCTAGATCGGGAGCACGGGTCAATGAGCAGTCCTTC.

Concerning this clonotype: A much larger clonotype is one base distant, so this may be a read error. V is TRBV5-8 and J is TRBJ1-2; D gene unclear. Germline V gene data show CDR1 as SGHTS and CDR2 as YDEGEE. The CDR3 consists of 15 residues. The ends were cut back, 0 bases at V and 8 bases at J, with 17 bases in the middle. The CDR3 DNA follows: TGTGCCAGCAGCTTGGGACTCGTAGGAGGGATGGGCTACACCTTC. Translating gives CASSLGLVGGMGYTF.

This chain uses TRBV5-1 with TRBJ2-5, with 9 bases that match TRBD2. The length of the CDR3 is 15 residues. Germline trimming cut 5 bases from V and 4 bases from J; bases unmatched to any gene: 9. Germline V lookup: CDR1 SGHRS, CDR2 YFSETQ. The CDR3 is CASSGAGGPSETQYF. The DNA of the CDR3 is TGCGCCAGCAGTGGTGCGGGAGGGCCCTCAGAGACCCAGTACTTC.

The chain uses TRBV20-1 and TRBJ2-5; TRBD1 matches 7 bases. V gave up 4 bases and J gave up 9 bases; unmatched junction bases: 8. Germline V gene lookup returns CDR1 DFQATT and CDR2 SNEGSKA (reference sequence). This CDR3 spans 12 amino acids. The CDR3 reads CSAKTLQGSQYF. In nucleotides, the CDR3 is TGCAGTGCTAAAACCTTACAGGGGTCCCAGTACTTC.

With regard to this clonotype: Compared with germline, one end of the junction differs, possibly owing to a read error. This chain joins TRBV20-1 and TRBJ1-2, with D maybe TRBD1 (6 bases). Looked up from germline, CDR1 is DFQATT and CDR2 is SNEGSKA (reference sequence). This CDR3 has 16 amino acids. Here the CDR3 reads CRARAQGKNRDYRYTF. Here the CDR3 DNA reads TGCCGTGCTAGAGCCCAAGGGAAAAACAGGGATTATCGCTACACCTTC.

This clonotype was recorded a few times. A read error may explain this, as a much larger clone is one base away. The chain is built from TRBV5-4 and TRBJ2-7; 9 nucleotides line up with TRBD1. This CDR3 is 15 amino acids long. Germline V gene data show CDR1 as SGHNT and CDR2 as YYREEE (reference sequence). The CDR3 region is CAGSTGTGSAYEQYF. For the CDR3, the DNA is TGTGCCGGCAGCACGGGGACAGGGAGCGCCTACGAGCAGTACTTC.

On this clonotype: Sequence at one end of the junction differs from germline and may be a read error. As DNA, the CDR3 is TGTGCCAGCAGCTTAGGGGGGGTCGGTGAGGAGTTCTTC. This gives the protein CASSLGGVGEEFF. The J gene is TRBJ2-1, the V gene TRBV11-2, with D possibly matching TRBD2 (6 bases). The germline CDR1 and CDR2 sequences are SGHAT and FQNNGV. The CDR3 has 13 amino acids. Full variable domain (remainder filled in from reference TRBV11-2 and TRBJ2-1): EAGVAQSPRYKIIEKRQSVAFWCNPISGHATLYWYQQILGQGPKLLIQFQNNGVVDDSQLPKDRFSAERLKGVDSTLKIQPAKLEDSAVYLCASSLGGVGEEFFGPGTRLTVL.

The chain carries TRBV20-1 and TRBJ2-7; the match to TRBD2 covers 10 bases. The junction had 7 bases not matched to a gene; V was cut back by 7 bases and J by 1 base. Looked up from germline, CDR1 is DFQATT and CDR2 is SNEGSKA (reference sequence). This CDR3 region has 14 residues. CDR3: CSGLAGGKSYEQYF. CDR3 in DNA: TGCAGTGGATTAGCGGGAGGCAAATCCTACGAGCAGTACTTC.

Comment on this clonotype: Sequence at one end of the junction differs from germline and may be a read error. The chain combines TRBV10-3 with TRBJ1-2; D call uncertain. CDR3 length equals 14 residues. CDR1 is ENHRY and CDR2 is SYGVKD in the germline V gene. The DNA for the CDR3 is TGTGCTATCAGTGAGTCTCCGGGGTCAGAAGGCTACACCTTC. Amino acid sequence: CAISESPGSEGYTF.

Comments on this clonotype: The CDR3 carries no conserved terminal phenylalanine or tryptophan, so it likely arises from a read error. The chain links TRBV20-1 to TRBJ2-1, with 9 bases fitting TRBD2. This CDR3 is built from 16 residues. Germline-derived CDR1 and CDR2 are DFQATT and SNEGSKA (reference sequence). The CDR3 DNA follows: TGCAGTGGTAGAGATCAGCGGCTAGCGGGATACTCTGAGCAGTTCCTC. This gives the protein CSGRDQRLAGYSEQFL.

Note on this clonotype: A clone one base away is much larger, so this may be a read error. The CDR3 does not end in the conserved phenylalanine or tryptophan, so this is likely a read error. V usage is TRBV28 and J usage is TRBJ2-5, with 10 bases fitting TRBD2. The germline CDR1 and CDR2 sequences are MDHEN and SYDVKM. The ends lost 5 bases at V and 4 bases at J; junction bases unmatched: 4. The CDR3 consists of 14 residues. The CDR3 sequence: CASSITSGTETQYY. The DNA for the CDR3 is TGTGCCAGCAGTATAACTAGCGGGACAGAGACCCAGTACTAC.

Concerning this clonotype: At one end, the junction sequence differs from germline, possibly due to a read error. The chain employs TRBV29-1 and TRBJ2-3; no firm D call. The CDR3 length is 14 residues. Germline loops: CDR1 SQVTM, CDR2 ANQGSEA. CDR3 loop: CSVKDIRFTDTQYF. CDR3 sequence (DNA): TGCAGCGTTAAAGATATAAGGTTCACAGATACGCAATATTTT.

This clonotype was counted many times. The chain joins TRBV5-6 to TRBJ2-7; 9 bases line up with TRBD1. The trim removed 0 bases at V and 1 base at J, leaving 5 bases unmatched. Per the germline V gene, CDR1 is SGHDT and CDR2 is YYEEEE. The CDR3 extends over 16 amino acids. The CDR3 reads CASSLAAGTGSYEQYF. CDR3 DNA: TGTGCCAGCAGCTTGGCCGCCGGGACAGGGTCCTACGAGCAGTACTTC.

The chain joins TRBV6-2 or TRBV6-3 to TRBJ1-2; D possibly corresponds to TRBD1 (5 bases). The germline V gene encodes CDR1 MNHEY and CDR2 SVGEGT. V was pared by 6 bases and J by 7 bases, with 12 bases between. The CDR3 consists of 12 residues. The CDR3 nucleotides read TGTGCCAGCAGGGCCGGGACGTTTGGCTACACCTTC. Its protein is CASRAGTFGYTF.

The CDR3 is CASSIRNEQFF. The CDR3 DNA reads as TGTGCCAGTAGTATCCGGAATGAGCAGTTCTTC. This chain connects TRBV19 to TRBJ2-1; D call uncertain. CDR1 LNHDA and CDR2 SQIVND come from the germline V gene (reference sequence). Between the trimmed V and J ends, which lost 3 bases and 7 bases, there was a span of 4 bases. The CDR3 is 11 residues long.

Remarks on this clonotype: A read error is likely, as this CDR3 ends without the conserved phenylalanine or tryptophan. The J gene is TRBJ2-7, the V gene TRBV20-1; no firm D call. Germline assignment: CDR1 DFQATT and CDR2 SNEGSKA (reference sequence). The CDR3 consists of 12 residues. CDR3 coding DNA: TGCAATGCTAGAACCCCGGTAGGCGAGCAGTACTCC. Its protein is CNARTPVGEQYS.

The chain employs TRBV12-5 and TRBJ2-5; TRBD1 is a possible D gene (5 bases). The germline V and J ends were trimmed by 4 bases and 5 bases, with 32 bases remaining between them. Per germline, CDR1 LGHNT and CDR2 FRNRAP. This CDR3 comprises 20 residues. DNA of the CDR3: TGTGCTAGTGGTTCGTCACGGTACGAAGCTCTATCGGCAGGGATGGAGACCCAGTACTTC. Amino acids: CASGSSRYEALSAGMETQYF.

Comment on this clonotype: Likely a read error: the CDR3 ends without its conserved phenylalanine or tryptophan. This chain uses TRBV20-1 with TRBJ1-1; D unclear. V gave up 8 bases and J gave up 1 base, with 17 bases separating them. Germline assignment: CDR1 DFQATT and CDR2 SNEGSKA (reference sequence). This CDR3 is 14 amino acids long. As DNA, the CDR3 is TGCAGTCCCCATCCTCAAACCCGGAACACTGAAGCTTTCTCT. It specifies CSPHPQTRNTEAFS.

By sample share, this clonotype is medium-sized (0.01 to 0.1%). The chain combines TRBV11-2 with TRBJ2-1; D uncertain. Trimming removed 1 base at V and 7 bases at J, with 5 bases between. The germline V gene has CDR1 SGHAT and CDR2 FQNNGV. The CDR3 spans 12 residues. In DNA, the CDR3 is TGTGCCAGCAGCTTAGTTAAGAATGAGCAGTTCTTC. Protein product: CASSLVKNEQFF.

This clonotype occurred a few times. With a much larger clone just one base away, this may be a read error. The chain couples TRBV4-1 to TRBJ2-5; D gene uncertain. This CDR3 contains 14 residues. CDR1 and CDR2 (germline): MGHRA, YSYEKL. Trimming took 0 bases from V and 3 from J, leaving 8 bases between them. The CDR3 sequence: CASSQDPHEETQYF. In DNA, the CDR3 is TGCGCCAGCAGCCAAGATCCCCACGAAGAGACCCAGTACTTC.

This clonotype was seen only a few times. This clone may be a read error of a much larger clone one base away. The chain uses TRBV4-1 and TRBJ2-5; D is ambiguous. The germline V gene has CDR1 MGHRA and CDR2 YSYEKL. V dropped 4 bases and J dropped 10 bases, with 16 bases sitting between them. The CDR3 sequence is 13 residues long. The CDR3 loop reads CASSRIHGLDQYF. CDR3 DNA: TGCGCCAGCAGCCGAATACATGGTTTGGACCAGTACTTC.

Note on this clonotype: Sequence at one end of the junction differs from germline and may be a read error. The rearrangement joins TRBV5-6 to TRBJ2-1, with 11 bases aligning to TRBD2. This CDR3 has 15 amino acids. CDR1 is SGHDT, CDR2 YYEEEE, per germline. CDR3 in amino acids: CASTLIAGGPWEQFF. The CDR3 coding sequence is TGTGCCAGCACCTTGATAGCGGGAGGGCCTTGGGAGCAATTCTTC.